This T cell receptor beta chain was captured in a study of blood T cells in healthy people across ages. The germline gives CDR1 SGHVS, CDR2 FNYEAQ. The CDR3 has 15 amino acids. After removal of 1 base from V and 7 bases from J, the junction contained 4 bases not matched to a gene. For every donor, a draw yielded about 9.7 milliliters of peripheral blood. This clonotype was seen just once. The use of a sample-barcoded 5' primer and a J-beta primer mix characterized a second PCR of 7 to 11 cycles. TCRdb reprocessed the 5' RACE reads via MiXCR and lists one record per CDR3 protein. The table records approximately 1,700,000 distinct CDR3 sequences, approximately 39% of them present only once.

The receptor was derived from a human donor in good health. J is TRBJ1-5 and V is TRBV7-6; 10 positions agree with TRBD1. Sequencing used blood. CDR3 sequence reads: CASSLGQGAEQPQHF. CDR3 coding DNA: TGTGCCAGCAGCTTAGGACAGGGGGCTGAGCAGCCCCAGCATTTT.